This T cell receptor beta chain emerged from a study of T cell changes during pregnancy in multiple sclerosis. The CDR3 spans 15 residues. V was trimmed by 4 bases and J by 2 bases, leaving 13 bases between them. In germline, CDR1 is SGDLS, CDR2 YYNGEE. Sequencing used immunoSEQ multiplex PCR; TCRdb keeps in-frame clones, though not all of them. The table shows some 40,000 clones, with roughly nine tenths occurring only once. The gene calls are TRBV9 and TRBJ1-3; D uncertain. This TCR came from a female donor with multiple sclerosis, enrolled in a pregnancy study. Sequencing used CD4+ T cells from peripheral blood mononuclear cells, obtained in the first trimester of pregnancy. CDR3 coding DNA: TGTGCCAGCAGCCCTATCCTCTCGACTGGAAACACCATATATTTT. Encoded protein: CASSPILSTGNTIYF.